The clone carrying this T cell receptor (beta chain) was detected a few times. Its antigen is not known. The record originates from a study of T cells in Graves' hyperthyroidism and ophthalmopathy. Findings of the study overall: A 13 V-J model separated ophthalmopathy from stable hyperthyroidism.

TCR beta CDR3 sequences were amplified from RNA transcripts. The HTBI primer set drove a first-round RT-PCR of the TCR CDR3. TCRdb recomputed calls from the multiplex PCR reads with MiXCR, one row per CDR3 protein. The sample consists of approximately 600,000 distinct CDR3 sequences, 12% to 15% of them appearing once. In germline, CDR1 is LNHDA, CDR2 SQIVND (reference sequence). V lost 3 bases, J lost 2 bases, and 4 bases stayed unmatched. This CDR3 region has 15 residues. Source material: blood. This sequence originates from a woman under 30 with Graves' ophthalmopathy. V gene TRBV19 combines with J gene TRBJ2-3; 8 nucleotides match TRBD1. This CDR3 reads CASSMRTGTTDTQYF. The DNA of the CDR3 is TGTGCCAGTAGTATGCGGACAGGGACCACAGATACGCAGTATTTT.